This T cell receptor beta chain came from a study of T cells in women clearing cervical HPV infection. Whole-study results and caveats: TRBV6-7 relative abundance averaged approximately 0.11% in cases and 0.15% to 0.2% in controls.

A note on this clone: Antigen specificity is unknown. The missing CDR3 end, 3 residues past where the read stops, is filled in from the germline J gene.

Looked up from germline, CDR1 is DFQATT and CDR2 is SNEGSKA (reference sequence). Trimming removed 1 base from V and 3 bases from J; junction bases left unmatched: 5. The CDR3 contains 15 residues. The table came from immunoSEQ multiplex PCR; TCRdb's copy has only in-frame clones and leaves some out. The sample holds under 50,000 clones. The sequencing input was blood buffy coat. The TCR was taken from a woman aged 18-70 years with a cervical HPV16 infection that either progressed to CIN3+ or cleared (not recorded which). The chain employs TRBV20-1 and TRBJ2-7; 11 bases are a match to TRBD2. The DNA read from the CDR3 is TGCAGTGCTAGAGCCTCGGGACTAGCGGTCTACGAG. Protein: CSARASGLAVYE. The complete CDR3 sequence is CSARASGLAVYEQYF.